One and the same sample provided the 28 T cell receptor beta chains below, sequenced in a study of T cells after yellow fever vaccination. TCRdb itself ran the 5' RACE reads through MiXCR, one entry per CDR3 protein. The table has about 320,000 distinct CDR3 sequences, over 3.5% seen once. The source material was PBMCs, sampled 15 days after the yellow fever booster vaccination. These receptors were collected from a man aged 18 to 35 who received the YFV17D yellow fever vaccine.

In this sample, this clonotype turned up many times. V gene TRBV7-9 combines with J gene TRBJ1-1, with D unclear. The CDR3 spans 15 residues. Germline CDR1 reads SEHNR; CDR2 reads FQNEAQ (reference sequence). V gave up 1 base and J gave up 1 base, with 10 bases separating them. The DNA of the CDR3 is TGTGCCAGCAGCTTAGGTTCGGCGTCGAACACTGAAGCTTTCTTT. As protein: CASSLGSASNTEAFF.

This clonotype was found many times. J is TRBJ1-1 and V is TRBV7-2; D remains unclear. The CDR3 runs to 17 residues. V lost 3 bases and J 0 bases, leaving 17 bases between the germline ends. The germline V gene has CDR1 SGHTA and CDR2 FQGNSA. The CDR3 coding sequence is TGTGCCAGCAGCTTCCCGGTCTCAACCAGGATGAACACTGAAGCTTTCTTT. It codes for CASSFPVSTRMNTEAFF.

In this sample, this clonotype turned up once. The conserved final phenylalanine or tryptophan is absent from the CDR3, which likely points to a read error. It is unclear where the CDR3 begins or ends on the DNA, so no DNA is shown, and the CDR3 is as TCRdb lists it. This chain connects TRBV14 to TRBJ2-7; TRBD1, as called in the table, went unchecked against the DNA. The CDR3 extends over 9 residues, inclusive of both ends. Germline assignment: CDR1 SGHDN and CDR2 FVKESK. The CDR3 is CASSQGDRT.

This clonotype was detected only a few times. The V call is TRBV12-3 or TRBV12-4, the J call TRBJ1-1, with D maybe TRBD1 (6 bases). This CDR3 is 15 amino acids long. V lost 0 bases, J lost 6 bases, and 14 bases lay in between. CDR3 amino acids: CASSLAGQSMAEAFF. CDR3 bases: TGTGCCAGCAGTTTAGCCGGACAGAGTATGGCTGAAGCTTTCTTT.

This clonotype was picked up many times. The chain links TRBV7-6 to TRBJ2-5; TRBD2 aligns across 7 bases. Looked up from germline, CDR1 is SGHVS and CDR2 is FNYEAQ. Trimming took 2 bases from V and 4 from J; bases not matched to a gene: 1. The CDR3 is 13 amino acids. CDR3: CASSLQRGETQYF. The CDR3 DNA reads as TGTGCCAGCAGCTTACAGCGGGGAGAGACCCAGTACTTC. Looking up the rest from reference TRBV7-6 and TRBJ2-5 gives the full variable domain: GAGVSQSPRYKVTKRGQDVALRCDPISGHVSLYWYRQALGQGPEFLTYFNYEAQQDKSGLPNDRFSAERPEGSISTLTIQRTEQRDSAMYRCASSLQRGETQYFGPGTRLLVL.

This clonotype was detected only a few times. The rearrangement joins TRBV20-1 to TRBJ2-5; D call uncertain. The CDR3 covers 14 residues. V shed 6 bases and J shed 5 bases, with 19 bases lying between them. Per the germline V gene, CDR1 is DFQATT and CDR2 is SNEGSKA (reference sequence). This CDR3 reads CSAVEDGMGETQYF. The CDR3 nucleotides read TGCAGTGCCGTTGAGGACGGAATGGGGGAGACCCAGTACTTC.

This clonotype was seen repeatedly, ten times or more. This chain connects TRBV25-1 to TRBJ1-5, with TRBD1 as a possible D gene (5 bases). The V gene's germline CDR1 is MGHDK and CDR2 SYGVNS. The CDR3 loop spans 19 amino acids. V was shortened by 1 base and J by 1 base, with 20 bases between the two germline ends. The CDR3 DNA follows: TGTGCCAGCAGTGAATCACCCCCAACCCCCCCAGGGAGCAATCAGCCCCAGCATTTT. It yields the protein CASSESPPTPPGSNQPQHF.

This clonotype appeared a few times. The chain couples TRBV29-1 to TRBJ2-1, with D unclear. Germline CDR1 and CDR2: SQVTM and ANQGSEA. The CDR3 loop spans 11 amino acids. V gave up 4 bases and J gave up 10 bases, with 11 bases separating them. CDR3 nucleotide sequence: TGCAGCGTTGGCCGGAGCCGCGAGCAGTTCTTC. This translates into CSVGRSREQFF.

In its sample, this clonotype was seen many times. The chain links TRBV6-5 to TRBJ2-4; weak D call: TRBD1 (6 bases). The CDR3 covers 14 residues. V was pared by 2 bases and J by 7 bases, with 12 bases between. In germline, CDR1 is MNHEY, CDR2 SVGAGI. This CDR3 reads CASSYGPGVNIQYF. The CDR3 nucleotides are TGTGCCAGCAGTTACGGTCCAGGGGTGAACATTCAGTACTTC.

This clonotype occurred many times. The rearrangement joins TRBV20-1 to TRBJ1-6, with D perhaps TRBD1 (6 bases). CDR3 length equals 12 residues. Germline V CDR1 and CDR2: DFQATT, SNEGSKA (reference sequence). With 7 bases removed from V and 10 bases from J, the gap between germline ends came to 14 bases. CDR3 region: CSVRGGDSPLHF. CDR3 bases: TGCAGTGTCAGGGGCGGGGACTCACCCCTCCACTTT.

This clonotype was counted many times. The rearrangement joins TRBV27 to TRBJ2-3; D is unclear. With 5 bases removed from V and 0 bases from J, the gap between germline ends came to 9 bases. CDR1 and CDR2 from the germline V gene are MNHEY and SMNVEV (reference sequence). The CDR3 spans 14 residues. The CDR3 here is CASSPNLSTDTQYF. CDR3 sequence (DNA): TGTGCCAGCAGTCCCAACCTTAGCACAGATACGCAGTATTTT.

This clonotype was detected a few times. This chain links TRBV12-3 or TRBV12-4 with TRBJ1-1; no reliable D call. V was trimmed by 8 bases and J by 11 bases, leaving 15 bases between them. The CDR3 contains 11 residues. The CDR3 reads CASGPGPSAFF. In DNA form, the CDR3 reads TGTGCCAGCGGTCCGGGCCCGTCGGCTTTCTTT.

This clonotype was seen a few times. The J gene is TRBJ2-3, the V gene TRBV7-9; no reliable D call. The CDR3 is made up of 16 amino acids. Germline CDR1 SEHNR, CDR2 FQNEAQ (reference sequence). Trimming removed 4 bases at V and 0 bases at J, with 14 bases between. DNA of the CDR3: TGTGCCAGCAGCTCCCCGATGGGGATTAGCACAGATACGCAGTATTTT. This codes for CASSSPMGISTDTQYF. The full variable domain, completed using reference TRBV7-9 and TRBJ2-3, is DTGVSQNPRHKITKRGQNVTFRCDPISEHNRLYWYRQTLGQGPEFLTYFQNEAQLEKSRLLSDRFSAERPKGSFSTLEIQRTEQGDSAMYLCASSSPMGISTDTQYFGPGTRLTVL.

This clonotype showed up just a few times. The gene calls are TRBV7-2 and TRBJ2-7; 8 positions agree with TRBD2. The V gene end was trimmed by 4 bases and the J gene end by 2 bases; junction bases not matched to a gene: 7. The length of the CDR3 is 15 residues. Germline V gives CDR1 SGHTA, CDR2 FQGNSA. In nucleotides, the CDR3 is TGTGCCAGCAGCTGGTTTAGCGGGGCAACCTACGAGCAGTACGTC. This encodes CASSWFSGATYEQYV.

This clonotype was counted a few times. The chain links TRBV12-3 or TRBV12-4 to TRBJ1-5, with a tentative D call TRBD1 (5 bases). The length of the CDR3 is 15 residues. V dropped 3 bases and J dropped 5 bases, with 14 bases sitting between them. CDR3 in amino acids: CASSFFQGRHQPQHF. DNA for the CDR3: TGTGCCAGCAGTTTTTTTCAGGGACGGCATCAGCCCCAGCATTTT.

This clonotype was seen many times. The gene calls are TRBV7-9 and TRBJ2-5; D gene unclear. The V gene lost 3 bases and the J gene lost 1 base, with 9 bases spanning the gap. This CDR3 has 14 amino acids. CDR1 is SEHNR, CDR2 FQNEAQ, per germline (reference sequence). DNA for the CDR3: TGTGCCAGCAGCTTTTGGGCGATCCAAGAGACCCAGTACTTC. It translates to CASSFWAIQETQYF.

This clonotype was observed a few times. J is TRBJ2-3 and V is TRBV7-6, with 9 bases aligning to TRBD1. J gave up 4 bases and V 4 bases, and 6 bases lay outside the gene matches. Looked up from germline, CDR1 is SGHVS and CDR2 is FNYEAQ. The CDR3 has 15 amino acids. CDR3 in amino acids: CASSSRTGDADTQYF. CDR3 coding DNA: TGTGCCAGCAGCTCGAGGACAGGGGACGCAGATACGCAGTATTTT.

This clonotype was counted at least ten times. This rearrangement joins TRBV27 to TRBJ2-1, with 11 bases matching TRBD2. The CDR3 has 14 amino acids. With 9 bases clipped from V and 6 bases from J, the junction kept 7 bases outside the gene matches. CDR1 and CDR2 from the germline V gene are MNHEY and SMNVEV (reference sequence). The CDR3: CASISGGASNEQFF. The CDR3 DNA reads as TGTGCCAGTATTAGCGGGGGGGCGAGCAATGAGCAGTTCTTC.

This clonotype has ten or more counts. J is TRBJ2-3 and V is TRBV20-1; TRBD2 matches at 8 bases. This CDR3 region has 15 residues. Trimming took 3 bases from V and 5 from J; bases not matched to a gene: 10. The germline V gene has CDR1 DFQATT and CDR2 SNEGSKA (reference sequence). CDR3 residues: CSARRDGGAKDTQYF. CDR3 nucleotides: TGCAGTGCTAGGCGCGACGGGGGGGCCAAAGATACGCAGTATTTT.

In its sample, this clonotype was seen many times. The chain carries TRBV5-1 and TRBJ2-4; 9 positions match TRBD1. The V and J ends lost 7 bases and 8 bases, in that order; junction bases with no gene match: 7. The germline CDR1 and CDR2 sequences are SGHRS and YFSETQ. The CDR3 contains 13 residues. The CDR3 region is CASGAGQGYIQYF. CDR3 nucleotide sequence: TGCGCCAGCGGAGCGGGACAGGGCTACATTCAGTACTTC.

This clonotype showed up many times. The CDR3 protein is CASSPDSLGYNEQFF. The CDR3 DNA reads TGCGCCAGCAGCCCCGACAGTTTGGGATACAATGAGCAGTTCTTC. The chain uses TRBV5-1 and TRBJ2-1; possibly TRBD1 for D (5 bases). CDR1 and CDR2 (germline): SGHRS, YFSETQ. This CDR3 has 15 amino acids. The V and J ends lost 4 bases and 4 bases respectively, with 15 bases between them.

This clonotype was observed many times. The rearrangement joins TRBV12-3 or TRBV12-4 to TRBJ1-5; no clear D. The ends were cut back, 4 bases at V and 1 base at J, with 5 bases in the middle. This CDR3 contains 13 residues. CDR3 protein: CASSSQSNQPQHF. The CDR3 DNA is TGTGCCAGCAGTTCCCAGAGCAATCAGCCCCAGCATTTT.

The chain carries TRBV20-1 and TRBJ1-5; D is undetermined. With 6 bases removed from V and 5 bases from J, the gap between germline ends came to 23 bases. CDR1 and CDR2 from the germline V gene are DFQATT and SNEGSKA (reference sequence). The CDR3 has 16 amino acids. The DNA for the CDR3 is TGCAGTGCCAAGTCTAGTACCCCGCAGGCCTATCAGCCCCAGCATTTT. This sequence encodes CSAKSSTPQAYQPQHF.

This clonotype was picked up many times. The chain has TRBV6-5 and TRBJ2-1, with D hard to call. Trimming removed 2 bases from V and 9 bases from J, with 14 bases in between. Germline loops: CDR1 MNHEY, CDR2 SVGAGI. The CDR3 loop spans 14 amino acids. The CDR3 coding sequence is TGTGCCAGCAGTTACCGGGTTCGTTTGAGTGAGCAGTTCTTC. Amino acid sequence: CASSYRVRLSEQFF.

This clonotype was detected ten times or more. This chain connects TRBV6-6 to TRBJ1-6; D is unresolved. V gave up 2 bases and J gave up 7 bases, with 15 bases separating them. The length of the CDR3 is 16 residues. From germline, CDR1 is MNHNY and CDR2 SVGAGI (reference sequence). CDR3 sequence (DNA): TGTGCCAGCAGTTACACGACCGGGATGGGGAATTCACCCCTCCACTTT. This translates into CASSYTTGMGNSPLHF.

The genes are TRBV3-1 and TRBJ1-6, with D maybe TRBD1 (5 bases). The ends were cut back, 1 base at V and 10 bases at J, with 14 bases in the middle. Germline loops: CDR1 LGHDT, CDR2 YNNKEL (reference sequence). The CDR3 consists of 15 residues. CDR3: CASSQGAGTKSPLHF. CDR3 nucleotide sequence: TGTGCCAGCAGCCAAGGGGCCGGGACTAAGTCACCCCTCCACTTT.

This clonotype has more than one count but fewer than ten. The CDR3 region is CATGQGNEQFF. The DNA for the CDR3 is TGTGCCACGGGACAGGGGAATGAGCAGTTCTTC. This chain links TRBV7-8 with TRBJ2-1; 10 nucleotides match TRBD1. With V trimmed by 10 bases and J by 7 bases, 1 base remained unmatched. Germline V gene data show CDR1 as SGHVS and CDR2 as FQNEAQ. The CDR3 is made up of 11 amino acids.

J is TRBJ1-4 and V is TRBV7-6; 7 bases match TRBD1. J gave up 4 bases and V 3 bases, and 2 bases lay outside the gene matches. CDR1 SGHVS and CDR2 FNYEAQ come from the germline V gene. The CDR3 length is 14 residues. CDR3 in amino acids: CASSLRQGNEKLFF. DNA for the CDR3: TGTGCCAGCAGCTTGAGACAGGGTAATGAAAAACTGTTTTTT. Using reference TRBV7-6 and TRBJ1-4 for the parts outside the CDR3, the full variable domain is GAGVSQSPRYKVTKRGQDVALRCDPISGHVSLYWYRQALGQGPEFLTYFNYEAQQDKSGLPNDRFSAERPEGSISTLTIQRTEQRDSAMYRCASSLRQGNEKLFFGSGTQLSVL.